This T cell receptor beta chain was observed in a study of T cells in Graves' hyperthyroidism and ophthalmopathy. The study's findings and limits: The blood repertoire included most of the expanded thyroid clonotypes above 0.001. Ophthalmopathy was model-predicted a median about 6.7 months pre-onset.

Ophthalmopathy patients all had a Clinical Activity Score of at least 3, a NOSPECS grade of at least 4 and disease under 3 months old. Every diagnosis used clinical symptoms, serum thyroxine and TRAb, thyroid ultrasound and orbital computed tomography. The germline gives CDR1 SGHTA, CDR2 FQGNSA. The germline V and J ends were trimmed by 5 bases and 5 bases, with 15 bases remaining between them. The CDR3 spans 14 residues. This clonotype was recorded once. The antigen is not known. There were TCR beta CDR3 regions amplified from RNA transcripts. In the first-round RT-PCR of the TCR CDR3, the HTBI primer set was used. TCRdb re-called the multiplex PCR reads with MiXCR, one entry per CDR3 protein. This table holds about 350,000 distinct CDR3 sequences, roughly 20% found once.

This clonotype was sampled from a woman in her thirties or forties with Graves' ophthalmopathy. Sequenced material: blood. The V call is TRBV7-2, the J call TRBJ2-5, with D maybe TRBD1 (6 bases). CDR3 sequence: CASSQGAQGETQYF. In DNA, the CDR3 is TGTGCCAGCAGCCAAGGGGCGCAGGGGGAGACCCAGTACTTC.